This TCR beta chain was obtained from a study of T cells after yellow fever vaccination. About the study: The fractions with low cell numbers were processed using SMART-Seq v4 Ultra Low Input.

There are a few counts of this clonotype. Antigen unknown. Study-wide results and limits: It was the secondary response that reached its peak faster, day 5 versus 15, but it was weaker.

5'RACE template switching produced TCR cDNA carrying a universal primer site and UMIs. From the 5' RACE reads, TCRdb called clonotypes with MiXCR, one entry per CDR3 protein. The sample includes 550,000 or so distinct CDR3 sequences, roughly a fifth of them seen just once. The CDR3 covers 16 residues. CDR1 is SGHRS and CDR2 is YFSETQ in the germline V gene. V gave up 3 bases and J gave up 4 bases, with 17 bases separating them. This TCR was sampled from a man aged 25 to 40 who received the YFV17D yellow fever vaccine. Sequences were derived from PBMCs, sampled 15 days after the yellow fever booster vaccination. V is TRBV5-1 and J is TRBJ1-3; D is unclear. CDR3 nucleotides: TGCGCCAGCAGCTCTGGACCGACCTCAATCGGAAACACCATATATTTT. Translated: CASSSGPTSIGNTIYF.